These 9 T cell receptor beta chains originate from one sample sequenced in a study of T cell clonotyping in hematopoietic cell transplantation. The assay was immunoSEQ multiplex PCR, and TCRdb's table has in-frame clones only and misses some. The data show some 8,700 clones, with roughly 80% seen just once and about 5% held by the top ten. The material was peripheral blood mononuclear cells, obtained 180 days after allogeneic stem cell transplant. These receptors were obtained from a female patient aged 45-60 years who had an allogeneic stem cell transplant from an unrelated donor, so the T cells may come from the graft donor. Some clones in this sample may be carry-over from other donors' samples.

The chain has TRBV5-1 and TRBJ2-7, with 8 positions matching TRBD1. The CDR3 loop spans 17 amino acids. Trimming removed 2 bases from V and 0 bases from J; junction bases left unmatched: 10. The germline V gene encodes CDR1 SGHRS and CDR2 YFSETQ. In DNA form, the CDR3 reads TGCGCCAGCAGCTTCGACACAGGGGGAACTCTCTCCTACGAGCAGTACTTC. This translates into CASSFDTGGTLSYEQYF.

The J gene is TRBJ2-1, the V gene TRBV2; possible D gene TRBD2, 7 bases. Germline CDR1 SNHLY, CDR2 FYNNEI. Trimming pared 8 bases from V and 6 bases from J, leaving 17 bases between. The CDR3 spans 14 residues. The CDR3 DNA reads TGTGCCAGCCTAAGCCGAGGGGGGGGCAATGAGCAGTTCTTC. This codes for CASLSRGGGNEQFF.

This clone appeared a single time. The chain links TRBV9 to TRBJ2-1; D call uncertain. This CDR3 has 13 residues. Germline CDR1 reads SGDLS; CDR2 reads YYNGEE. Trimming shortened V by 0 bases and J by 5 bases, and 6 bases separated the two germline ends. The CDR3 sequence is CASSVASNNEQFF. The CDR3 nucleotides are TGTGCCAGCAGCGTAGCTTCGAACAATGAGCAGTTCTTC.

This clone has just one count. V gene TRBV29-1 combines with J gene TRBJ2-7, with unresolved D. The V and J ends lost 4 bases and 5 bases respectively, with 15 bases between them. Germline CDR1 is SQVTM and CDR2 is ANQGSEA. The CDR3 sequence is 13 residues long. In nucleotides, the CDR3 is TGCAGCGTTGTGCCATTGGCGAGACACGAGCAGTACTTC. Its protein product is CSVVPLARHEQYF.

Notes on this clone: One junction end does not reproduce the germline sequence, and a read error may be involved. V gene TRBV4-2 combines with J gene TRBJ2-5, with 7 bases that match TRBD2. Germline V gives CDR1 LGHNA, CDR2 YNFKEQ. CDR3 size: 13 residues. Here the CDR3 reads CASSREGRETQYF. The CDR3 DNA follows: TGTGCCAGCAGCCGAGAGGGGAGGGAGACTCAGTACTTC.

This clone was seen only a few times. This chain joins TRBV6-5 and TRBJ1-1; D is undetermined. Trimming cost V 2 bases and J 2 bases, with 6 bases left between them. Germline lookup yields CDR1 MNHEY and CDR2 SVGAGI. The CDR3 sequence is 13 residues long. The CDR3 DNA reads TGTGCCAGCAGTTACGGGTCTAACACTGAAGCTTTCTTT. This codes for CASSYGSNTEAFF.

The CDR3 DNA follows: TGTGCCAGCAGGGGACAGGAGAAGTCACCCCTCCACTTT. The encoded protein is CASRGQEKSPLHF. The rearrangement uses TRBV25-1 and TRBJ1-6; TRBD1 aligns across 8 bases. With V trimmed by 6 bases and J by 10 bases, 5 bases remained unmatched. The germline V gene has CDR1 MGHDK and CDR2 SYGVNS. The CDR3 is 13 residues long.

This clone was recorded only once. The rearrangement uses TRBV11-3 and TRBJ2-5; D ambiguous. The CDR3 extends over 13 amino acids. Between the trimmed V and J ends, which lost 6 bases and 1 base, there was a span of 9 bases. Germline V gene data show CDR1 as SGHNT and CDR2 as YENEEA. The CDR3 loop reads CASRWAAQETQYF. CDR3 in DNA: TGTGCCAGCAGGTGGGCGGCCCAAGAGACCCAGTACTTC. The full variable domain, with the rest looked up from reference TRBV11-3 and TRBJ2-5, is EAGVVQSPRYKIIEKKQPVAFWCNPISGHNTLYWYLQNLGQGPELLIRYENEEAVDDSQLPKDRFSAERLKGVDSTLKIQPAELGDSAVYLCASRWAAQETQYFGPGTRLLVL.

In this sample, this clone turned up a few times. V is TRBV4-3 and J is TRBJ2-6; D remains ambiguous. The V gene's germline CDR1 is LGHNA and CDR2 YSLEER. Trimming shortened V by 4 bases and J by 0 bases, and 10 bases separated the two germline ends. The CDR3 has 16 residues. CDR3 sequence (DNA): TGCGCCAGCAGCCGCCTGTTGGGCTCTGGGGCCAACGTCCTGACTTTC. This codes for CASSRLLGSGANVLTF.